Shown below are 28 T cell receptor beta chains from a single sample sequenced in a study of cytomegalovirus exposure and HLA in healthy donors. Assay used: immunoSEQ multiplex PCR; TCRdb lists only in-frame clones, some missing. Here the sample spans about 98,000 clones, around 85% being singletons. Sample: PBMCs. Receptors were obtained from a woman aged 25 to 39 in good health and CMV-seronegative.

V is TRBV7-3 and J is TRBJ2-1, with D perhaps TRBD2 (6 bases). CDR1 SGHTA and CDR2 FQGTGA come from the germline V gene. Between the trimmed V and J ends, which lost 3 bases and 1 base, there was a span of 10 bases. This CDR3 contains 15 residues. CDR3: CASSLVAGSYNEQFF. The CDR3 region has the DNA TGTGCCAGCAGCTTGGTGGCGGGGTCCTACAATGAGCAGTTCTTC.

As DNA, the CDR3 is TGTGCCAGCAGTTACGGGCGAATTTATGGCTACACCTTC. It is translated as CASSYGRIYGYTF. The rearrangement joins TRBV6-5 to TRBJ1-2; D gene unclear. This CDR3 spans 13 amino acids. V was shortened by 2 bases and J by 5 bases, with 9 bases between the two germline ends. Germline values: CDR1 MNHEY, CDR2 SVGAGI.

The J gene is TRBJ1-1, the V gene TRBV7-8, with 7 bases that match TRBD1. V shed 5 bases and J 1 base; nucleotides not matched to a gene: 7. The CDR3 is 15 amino acids. Germline V CDR1 and CDR2: SGHVS, FQNEAQ. This CDR3 reads CASSQSGTENTEAFF. DNA for the CDR3: TGTGCCAGCAGCCAATCCGGGACAGAGAACACTGAAGCTTTCTTT.

The V call is TRBV18, the J call TRBJ1-2; D not resolved. The CDR3 is 16 amino acids. The germline V gene has CDR1 KGHSH and CDR2 LQKENI. V lost 0 bases and J 8 bases, leaving 19 bases between the germline ends. The CDR3 loop reads CASSPPDRAIGRGYTF. The CDR3 DNA reads TGTGCCAGCTCACCACCGGACCGGGCGATTGGGAGGGGCTACACCTTC.

The chain combines TRBV2 with TRBJ2-5; TRBD1 aligns across 7 bases. The J segment lost 2 bases and the V segment lost 5 bases, leaving 5 bases of the junction unmatched. CDR1 SNHLY and CDR2 FYNNEI come from the germline V gene. This CDR3 comprises 14 residues. The CDR3 is CASSYGQVQETQYF. CDR3 in DNA: TGTGCCAGCAGTTACGGACAGGTGCAAGAGACCCAGTACTTC.

V usage is TRBV7-6 and J usage is TRBJ1-1; perhaps TRBD1 as D (5 bases). Germline loops: CDR1 SGHVS, CDR2 FNYEAQ. The CDR3 runs to 17 residues. The germline V and J ends were trimmed by 1 base and 0 bases, with 15 bases remaining between them. CDR3 amino acids: CASSLGPGSGMNTEAFF. CDR3 sequence (DNA): TGTGCCAGCAGCTTAGGCCCAGGGTCCGGTATGAACACTGAAGCTTTCTTT.

The chain recombines TRBV5-1 with TRBJ2-3, with D unresolved. Trimming took 7 bases from V and 0 from J, leaving 15 bases between them. The CDR3 length is 15 residues. From germline, CDR1 is SGHRS and CDR2 YFSETQ. The CDR3 sequence is CASRDNPGSTDTQYF. CDR3 coding DNA: TGCGCCAGCCGAGACAACCCTGGCAGCACAGATACGCAGTATTTT.

The chain couples TRBV19 to TRBJ2-2; tentative D call: TRBD2 (5 bases). V was cut by 1 base and J by 3 bases, with 9 bases left in between. Germline values: CDR1 LNHDA, CDR2 SQIVND (reference sequence). This CDR3 region has 15 residues. The chain's CDR3 is CASSIGLAHTGELFF. The CDR3 nucleotides are TGTGCCAGTAGTATAGGGCTAGCACACACCGGGGAGCTGTTTTTT.

Here the CDR3 reads CASSLRGTDTQYF. CDR3 nucleotide sequence: TGTGCCAGCAGCTTGAGGGGAACAGATACGCAGTATTTT. This chain uses TRBV5-6 with TRBJ2-3; the D gene is possibly TRBD1 (5 bases). The ends were cut back, 1 base at V and 3 bases at J, with 6 bases in the middle. Germline CDR1 reads SGHDT; CDR2 reads YYEEEE. There are 13 residues in the CDR3.

This clone was found once. This chain connects TRBV7-9 to TRBJ1-5; 9 nucleotides align to TRBD1. The trim removed 5 bases at V and 7 bases at J, leaving 6 bases unmatched. This CDR3 has 14 amino acids. Germline-derived CDR1 and CDR2 are SEHNR and FQNEAQ (reference sequence). CDR3 coding DNA: TGTGCCAGCAGCCGGACAGGGGCTGAACAGCCCCAGCATTTT. Encoded protein: CASSRTGAEQPQHF. Drawing the rest from reference TRBV7-9 and TRBJ1-5, the complete variable domain is DTGVSQNPRHKITKRGQNVTFRCDPISEHNRLYWYRQTLGQGPEFLTYFQNEAQLEKSRLLSDRFSAERPKGSFSTLEIQRTEQGDSAMYLCASSRTGAEQPQHFGDGTRLSIL.

The V and J genes are TRBV6-1 and TRBJ2-5; D unresolved. The CDR3 is 17 amino acids. Germline CDR1 and CDR2: MNHNS and SASEGT. The ends were cut back, 1 base at V and 2 bases at J, with 17 bases in the middle. The CDR3 bases are TGTGCCAGCAGTGAAGGTGGCAGGCGAGTACTGCAAGAGACCCAGTACTTC. It specifies CASSEGGRRVLQETQYF.

The V and J genes are TRBV19 and TRBJ1-5; D is possibly TRBD1 (6 bases). This CDR3 has 13 residues. CDR1 is LNHDA, CDR2 SQIVND, per germline (reference sequence). DNA for the CDR3: TGTGCTGTCAAAGCAGGGGCAGGCCAGCCCCAGCATTTT. It translates to CAVKAGAGQPQHF.

This chain connects TRBV20-1 to TRBJ2-1, with a weak D call TRBD1 (6 bases). The ends were cut back, 6 bases at V and 9 bases at J, with 9 bases in the middle. The CDR3 sequence is 10 residues long. Germline V lookup: CDR1 DFQATT, CDR2 SNEGSKA (reference sequence). CDR3 residues: CSALDSEQFF. CDR3 nucleotides: TGCAGTGCCCTGGACAGTGAGCAGTTCTTC.

V usage is TRBV6-6 and J usage is TRBJ1-2; TRBD1 matches at 10 bases. This CDR3 is 14 amino acids long. V shed 2 bases and J 7 bases; nucleotides not matched to a gene: 4. Germline V gene data show CDR1 as MNHNY and CDR2 as SVGAGI (reference sequence). DNA of the CDR3: TGTGCCAGCAGTTACCGGGACAGGGGAGGTGGCTACACCTTC. As protein: CASSYRDRGGGYTF.

The rearrangement uses TRBV5-1 and TRBJ1-1; no firm D call. Trimming removed 0 bases from V and 4 bases from J, with 4 bases in between. The CDR3 runs to 12 residues. Per germline, CDR1 SGHRS and CDR2 YFSETQ. The CDR3 DNA is TGCGCCAGCAGCTTGGGGGCCACTGAAGCTTTCTTT. This codes for CASSLGATEAFF.

This chain joins TRBV29-1 and TRBJ2-3, with TRBD2 as a possible D gene (6 bases). The germline V and J ends were trimmed by 4 bases and 1 base, with 9 bases remaining between them. There are 13 residues in the CDR3. The germline V gene encodes CDR1 SQVTM and CDR2 ANQGSEA. The CDR3 bases are TGCAGCGTTGGGCGGGGCGGCACAGATACGCAGTATTTT. Amino acid sequence: CSVGRGGTDTQYF.

V gene TRBV6-5 combines with J gene TRBJ2-7; 13 nucleotides agree with TRBD2. Per the germline V gene, CDR1 is MNHEY and CDR2 is SVGAGI. This CDR3 contains 15 residues. V was pared by 8 bases and J by 4 bases, with 8 bases of the junction left unmatched. CDR3 nucleotides: TGTGCCAGCCCTGGACTAGCGGGAGATACGTACGAGCAGTACTTC. Translated: CASPGLAGDTYEQYF.

The chain recombines TRBV5-1 with TRBJ2-1; D call uncertain. The ends were cut back, 0 bases at V and 0 bases at J, with 10 bases in the middle. Looked up from germline, CDR1 is SGHRS and CDR2 is YFSETQ. CDR3 length equals 16 residues. The CDR3, as DNA: TGCGCCAGCAGCTTGGGGTCCAGTCTCTCCTACAATGAGCAGTTCTTC. It yields the protein CASSLGSSLSYNEQFF. The full variable domain, completed using reference TRBV5-1 and TRBJ2-1, is KAGVTQTPRYLIKTRGQQVTLSCSPISGHRSVSWYQQTPGQGLQFLFEYFSETQRNKGNFPGRFSGRQFSNSRSEMNVSTLELGDSALYLCASSLGSSLSYNEQFFGPGTRLTVL.

V gene TRBV9 combines with J gene TRBJ1-1, with D maybe TRBD1 (5 bases). The V gene's germline CDR1 is SGDLS and CDR2 YYNGEE. Between the trimmed V and J ends, which lost 2 bases and 6 bases, there was a span of 14 bases. The CDR3 is 14 residues long. CDR3 sequence: CASSVSQGSSEAFF. The CDR3 coding sequence is TGTGCCAGCAGCGTCTCCCAGGGCTCCTCTGAAGCTTTCTTT.

This clone was recorded only once. This chain uses TRBV5-1 with TRBJ2-5; tentatively, D is TRBD1 (5 bases). V dropped 7 bases and J dropped 2 bases, with 15 bases sitting between them. This CDR3 has 14 residues. Germline values: CDR1 SGHRS, CDR2 YFSETQ. The CDR3 is CASCRDSPQETQYF. The CDR3 region has the DNA TGCGCCAGCTGCAGAGACAGCCCGCAAGAGACCCAGTACTTC. The variable domain in full, completed from reference TRBV5-1 and TRBJ2-5, reads KAGVTQTPRYLIKTRGQQVTLSCSPISGHRSVSWYQQTPGQGLQFLFEYFSETQRNKGNFPGRFSGRQFSNSRSEMNVSTLELGDSALYLCASCRDSPQETQYFGPGTRLLVL.

This chain uses TRBV29-1 with TRBJ2-5; D might be TRBD2 (6 bases). V lost 3 bases, J lost 5 bases, and 13 bases lay in between. From germline, CDR1 is SQVTM and CDR2 ANQGSEA. CDR3 length: 13 residues. In DNA form, the CDR3 reads TGCAGCGTTGATCGGCCGGGGGTGGAGACCCAGTACTTC. It specifies CSVDRPGVETQYF.

J is TRBJ1-3 and V is TRBV29-1; perhaps TRBD1 as D (5 bases). The germline V gene encodes CDR1 SQVTM and CDR2 ANQGSEA. The CDR3 consists of 13 residues. Trimming shortened V by 3 bases and J by 0 bases, and 6 bases separated the two germline ends. In DNA form, the CDR3 reads TGCAGCGTTGAGACAGTCTCTGGAAACACCATATATTTT. Translation: CSVETVSGNTIYF. The entire variable domain, with the rest obtained from reference TRBV29-1 and TRBJ1-3, is as follows: SAVISQKPSRDICQRGTSLTIQCQVDSQVTMMFWYRQQPGQSLTLIATANQGSEATYESGFVIDKFPISRPNLTFSTLTVSNMSPEDSSIYLCSVETVSGNTIYFGEGSWLTVV.

J is TRBJ2-1 and V is TRBV9; 7 positions agree with TRBD1. This CDR3 has 16 amino acids. Germline CDR1 and CDR2: SGDLS and YYNGEE. V trimming: 1 base; J trimming: 6 bases; junction bases outside the gene matches: 10. The CDR3, as DNA: TGTGCCAGCAGCGTAACCCCGGGACAGCCCCTCAATGAGCAGTTCTTC. As protein: CASSVTPGQPLNEQFF.

CDR3 bases: TGTGCCAGCAGTTTTTCGGGAGCGCGGGGGCGCGTTGAAAAACTGTTTTTT. This sequence encodes CASSFSGARGRVEKLFF. The J gene is TRBJ1-4, the V gene TRBV28; tentatively, D is TRBD1 (6 bases). Looked up from germline, CDR1 is MDHEN and CDR2 is SYDVKM. The CDR3 contains 17 residues. V lost 3 bases to trimming and J lost 7 bases, with 21 bases between them.

The chain carries TRBV2 and TRBJ2-3; the match to TRBD1 covers 7 bases. V trimming: 7 bases; J trimming: 2 bases; junction bases outside the gene matches: 3. Germline CDR1 is SNHLY and CDR2 is FYNNEI. This CDR3 comprises 13 residues. Here the CDR3 DNA reads TGTGCCAGCAAGACAGGGTACACAGATACGCAGTATTTT. Its translation is CASKTGYTDTQYF.

This chain uses TRBV18 with TRBJ1-2; D remains ambiguous. Germline loops: CDR1 KGHSH, CDR2 LQKENI. The CDR3 loop spans 13 amino acids. The ends were cut back, 6 bases at V and 2 bases at J, with 10 bases in the middle. This CDR3 reads CASSVQQNYGYTF. CDR3 sequence (DNA): TGTGCCAGCTCCGTACAGCAAAACTATGGCTACACCTTC.

The chain couples TRBV6-5 to TRBJ1-1, with D possibly matching TRBD1 (6 bases). The ends were cut back, 8 bases at V and 0 bases at J, with 13 bases in the middle. Germline V gene sequence: CDR1 MNHEY, CDR2 SVGAGI. The CDR3 loop spans 14 amino acids. The CDR3 bases are TGTGCCAGCGGGGGGCGGGGGATGAACACTGAAGCTTTCTTT. Protein product: CASGGRGMNTEAFF.

The V call is TRBV10-3, the J call TRBJ1-2; 8 positions match TRBD1. V trimming: 7 bases; J trimming: 5 bases; junction bases outside the gene matches: 6. CDR1 and CDR2 (germline): ENHRY, SYGVKD. CDR3 length equals 13 residues. CDR3 coding DNA: TGTGCCATCACCCCGGACAGGGTTTATGGCTACACCTTC. Its protein product is CAITPDRVYGYTF.